The 25 T cell receptor beta chains below were found in one sample sequenced in a study of T cell responses to AZD1222 COVID-19 vaccine. Profiled with immunoSEQ multiplex PCR; TCRdb holds only in-frame clones, not every one. The sample has about 130,000 clones; about 90% are singletons. Sequencing was performed on peripheral blood, taken on day 0 of AZD1222 vaccination. These receptors all stem from an adult in good health.

The J gene is TRBJ1-1, the V gene TRBV10-1; D unclear. The V end lost 0 bases, the J end lost 2 bases, and 10 bases lay between the germline ends. The length of the CDR3 is 15 residues. The V gene's germline CDR1 is WNHNN and CDR2 SYGVQD (reference sequence). DNA of the CDR3: TGCGCCAGCAGTGAGTCTTGGGGATTTAACACTGAAGCTTTCTTT. It translates to CASSESWGFNTEAFF.

This rearrangement joins TRBV25-1 to TRBJ1-2; 7 positions match TRBD1. The germline CDR1 and CDR2 sequences are MGHDK and SYGVNS. This CDR3 contains 16 residues. Losses at the gene ends were 4 bases for V and 4 bases for J; bases not matched to a gene: 12. The CDR3 spells CASSVDRARGIYGYTF. The CDR3 nucleotides are TGTGCCAGCAGTGTTGACAGGGCAAGGGGGATCTATGGCTACACCTTC.

The chain has TRBV6-2 or TRBV6-3 and TRBJ1-2; 7 nucleotides align to TRBD1. The J segment lost 4 bases and the V segment lost 5 bases, leaving 7 bases of the junction unmatched. This CDR3 is built from 14 residues. Germline V gene data show CDR1 as MNHEY and CDR2 as SVGEGT. CDR3 DNA sequence: TGTGCCAGCAGTACTCCTGACAGGGCCTATGGCTACACCTTC. Its protein product is CASSTPDRAYGYTF.

Only a few counts were recorded for this clone. The V call is TRBV3-1 (or the pseudogene TRBV3-2), the J call TRBJ1-5; D unclear. The CDR3 contains 12 residues. Trimming stripped 1 base from V and 4 bases from J, with 2 bases between. Germline assignment: CDR1 LGHDT and CDR2 YNNKEL (reference sequence). The CDR3 is CASSQGNQPQHF. Here the CDR3 DNA reads TGTGCCAGCAGCCAAGGGAATCAGCCCCAGCATTTT.

The sample holds one count of this clone. The gene calls are TRBV27 and TRBJ1-2, with no clear D. This CDR3 has 13 amino acids. The ends were cut back, 5 bases at V and 5 bases at J, with 12 bases in the middle. Per germline, CDR1 MNHEY and CDR2 SMNVEV (reference sequence). The CDR3 DNA sequence: TGTGCCAGCAGTCGAAACGGAGCATATGGCTACACCTTC. It translates to CASSRNGAYGYTF.

The chain couples TRBV2 to TRBJ2-7, with 10 bases lining up with TRBD2. From germline, CDR1 is SNHLY and CDR2 FYNNEI. Trimming took 8 bases from V and 3 from J; bases not matched to a gene: 16. This CDR3 has 17 residues. This CDR3 reads CASLIKPGTSAFYEQYF. CDR3 in DNA: TGTGCCAGCCTCATCAAACCCGGGACTAGCGCTTTCTACGAGCAGTACTTC.

The chain couples TRBV28 to TRBJ1-2, with D perhaps TRBD1 (6 bases). This CDR3 is built from 15 residues. Germline V gives CDR1 MDHEN, CDR2 SYDVKM. V lost 7 bases, J lost 2 bases, and 17 bases lay in between. The CDR3 coding sequence is TGTGCCAGCACCGCGGGGGGGGCCTTGAACTATGGCTACACCTTC. It encodes CASTAGGALNYGYTF.

This clone has just one count. This chain joins TRBV3-1 (or the pseudogene TRBV3-2) and TRBJ1-5, with no clear D. This CDR3 has 14 amino acids. V shed 1 base and J shed 7 bases, with 11 bases lying between them. Germline V gene data show CDR1 as LGHDT and CDR2 as YNNKEL (reference sequence). The CDR3 DNA reads as TGTGCCAGCAGCCAAGGGGCGGGAGGACAGCCCCAGCATTTT. This sequence encodes CASSQGAGGQPQHF.

This rearrangement joins TRBV20-1 to TRBJ2-1; the D is unclear. V lost 3 bases to trimming and J lost 4 bases, with 4 bases between them. This CDR3 has 11 residues. Looked up from germline, CDR1 is DFQATT and CDR2 is SNEGSKA (reference sequence). DNA of the CDR3: TGCAGTGCTAGTCGATACAATGAGCAGTTCTTC. It codes for CSASRYNEQFF.

The chain carries TRBV6-5 and TRBJ1-1; perhaps TRBD1 as D (5 bases). The CDR3 covers 13 residues. V gave up 7 bases and J gave up 1 base, with 10 bases separating them. Germline V gene lookup returns CDR1 MNHEY and CDR2 SVGAGI. The DNA for the CDR3 is TGTGCCAGCACTCTGGGGCCGAACACTGAAGCTTTCTTT. It codes for CASTLGPNTEAFF.

The chain has TRBV5-6 and TRBJ2-5; unclear D gene. This CDR3 region has 11 residues. Germline values: CDR1 SGHDT, CDR2 YYEEEE. The V end was cut by 1 base, the J end by 9 bases, with 7 bases between. In nucleotides, the CDR3 is TGTGCCAGCAGCTTGAGCAAGGCCCAGTACTTC. Residues: CASSLSKAQYF.

V and J are TRBV19 and TRBJ2-1; 7 nucleotides agree with TRBD2. Trimming at V came to 5 bases and at J to 10 bases, leaving 8 bases not matched to a gene. From germline, CDR1 is LNHDA and CDR2 SQIVND (reference sequence). The CDR3 has 13 residues. The CDR3 sequence is CASSLGEGREQFF. CDR3 coding DNA: TGTGCCAGTAGTCTGGGGGAGGGCCGAGAGCAGTTCTTC.

This rearrangement joins TRBV27 to TRBJ1-6; D is uncertain. Deletions cut 0 bases from V and 4 bases from J, with 7 bases between. Per germline, CDR1 MNHEY and CDR2 SMNVEV (reference sequence). This CDR3 has 15 amino acids. The CDR3 DNA is TGTGCCAGCAGTTTATCCCGGAGTTATAATTCACCCCTCCACTTT. Its protein is CASSLSRSYNSPLHF.

DNA for the CDR3: TGTGCCAGTAAACAGGGACACGAGCAGTACTTC. It codes for CASKQGHEQYF. This chain links TRBV19 with TRBJ2-7, with D perhaps matching TRBD1 (6 bases). The CDR3 has 11 amino acids. Germline V gene lookup returns CDR1 LNHDA and CDR2 SQIVND (reference sequence). V dropped 7 bases and J dropped 5 bases, with 9 bases sitting between them. The variable domain in full, completed from reference TRBV19 and TRBJ2-7, reads DGGITQSPKYLFRKEGQNVTLSCEQNLNHDAMYWYRQDPGQGLRLIYYSQIVNDFQKGDIAEGYSVSREKKESFPLTVTSAQKNPTAFYLCASKQGHEQYFGPGTRLTVT.

The V and J genes are TRBV5-1 and TRBJ2-7, with D uncertain. Germline V gene sequence: CDR1 SGHRS, CDR2 YFSETQ. V was pared by 0 bases and J by 1 base, with 5 bases between. This CDR3 has 13 residues. The CDR3 DNA follows: TGCGCCAGCAGCTTGGGCAGTTCCTACGAGCAGTACTTC. As protein: CASSLGSSYEQYF.

The chain uses TRBV7-6 and TRBJ2-1; D is perhaps TRBD2 (6 bases). This CDR3 contains 15 residues. V was cut by 5 bases and J by 8 bases, with 19 bases left in between. Germline lookup yields CDR1 SGHVS and CDR2 FNYEAQ. As DNA, the CDR3 is TGTGCCAGCAGCAAGAGCGGGTCCGGGTATGATGAGCAGTTCTTC. Translating it yields CASSKSGSGYDEQFF.

The chain joins TRBV27 to TRBJ2-7, with TRBD1 matching over 10 bases. The CDR3 spans 14 residues. Looked up from germline, CDR1 is MNHEY and CDR2 is SMNVEV (reference sequence). The junction had 4 bases not matched to a gene; V was cut back by 3 bases and J by 5 bases. In DNA form, the CDR3 reads TGTGCCAGCAGTTTGGGACAGGGGTACGACGAGCAGTACTTC. This gives the protein CASSLGQGYDEQYF.

The chain employs TRBV28 and TRBJ1-6, with D tentatively TRBD1 (5 bases). Trimming took 1 base from V and 0 from J, leaving 10 bases between them. CDR1 MDHEN and CDR2 SYDVKM come from the germline V gene. The CDR3 covers 17 residues. The CDR3 protein is CASSLYGGSSYNSPLHF. Here the CDR3 DNA reads TGTGCCAGCAGTTTATACGGGGGGAGCTCCTATAATTCACCCCTCCACTTT.

The chain employs TRBV7-2 and TRBJ1-2; D ambiguous. The ends were cut back, 4 bases at V and 4 bases at J, with 10 bases in the middle. Germline CDR1 reads SGHTA; CDR2 reads FQGNSA. There are 13 residues in the CDR3. The CDR3 coding sequence is TGTGCCAGCAGCTCTCGGACCCCCTATGGCTACACCTTC. Protein sequence: CASSSRTPYGYTF.

This chain joins TRBV12-3 or TRBV12-4 and TRBJ1-1; the match to TRBD1 covers 7 bases. The CDR3 covers 12 residues. The V and J ends lost 1 base and 7 bases, in that order; junction bases with no gene match: 0. CDR3 sequence: CASSLGDSEAFF. The CDR3 DNA sequence: TGTGCCAGCAGTTTAGGGGACAGTGAAGCTTTCTTT.

This chain connects TRBV24-1 to TRBJ2-2; D ambiguous. Germline lookup yields CDR1 KGHDR and CDR2 SFDVKD. This CDR3 is 17 amino acids long. V was cut by 3 bases and J by 0 bases, with 13 bases left in between. The CDR3 reads CATSDLRDSTNTGELFF. DNA for the CDR3: TGTGCCACCAGTGATCTTCGAGACTCGACGAACACCGGGGAGCTGTTTTTT.

The chain is built from TRBV7-9 and TRBJ2-1, with no clear D. The CDR3 contains 13 residues. V lost 10 bases and J lost 0, with 10 bases in between. Germline V gene sequence: CDR1 SEHNR, CDR2 FQNEAQ (reference sequence). CDR3 region: CAIPWSSYNEQFF. CDR3 nucleotide sequence: TGTGCCATCCCCTGGAGCTCCTACAATGAGCAGTTCTTC.

V and J are TRBV4-3 and TRBJ2-1; TRBD2 agrees at 10 bases. Trimming at V came to 0 bases and at J to 7 bases, leaving 9 bases not matched to a gene. CDR1 and CDR2 (germline): LGHNA, YSLEER. CDR3 size: 17 residues. CDR3 residues: CASSQDWPSGSPNEQFF. The CDR3 DNA reads TGCGCCAGCAGCCAAGATTGGCCTAGCGGGAGCCCAAATGAGCAGTTCTTC.

The chain is built from TRBV9 and TRBJ1-6; D is ambiguous. The CDR3 loop spans 14 amino acids. V lost 4 bases and J lost 5, with 10 bases in between. From germline, CDR1 is SGDLS and CDR2 YYNGEE. CDR3 region: CASSPQVDNSPLHF. Written as DNA, the CDR3 is TGTGCCAGCAGCCCTCAGGTCGATAATTCACCCCTCCACTTT.

The rearrangement joins TRBV4-1 to TRBJ2-7; D not certain. Germline V lookup: CDR1 MGHRA, CDR2 YSYEKL. The ends were cut back, 3 bases at V and 1 base at J, with 7 bases in the middle. The CDR3 is 13 amino acids. Here the CDR3 reads CASSHGLSYEQYF. CDR3 bases: TGCGCCAGCAGCCATGGGCTGTCCTACGAGCAGTACTTC.